This T cell receptor beta chain was sequenced for a study of cytomegalovirus exposure and HLA in healthy donors. Across the study: In terms of ancestry, the Caucasian-associated cluster contained around four fifths of the roughly 400 genotyped donors. Findings and limits, study-wide: Most subjects had HLA-A and HLA-B alleles reportedly predicted accurately by TCR beta sequences. When analyzed later, a missense DCLRE1C variant was found to be linked to TCR beta V- and J-gene trimming. Per a later analysis, 18,000 or so TCR beta sequences showed association with HLA alleles at 0.05 false discovery rate.

A note on this clone: Its antigen is undetermined.

A multiplex PCR was run with 60 Vbeta primers and 13 Jbeta primers. Only in-frame clones appear in the TCRdb table, and some are missing; sequencing was by immunoSEQ multiplex PCR. Here the sample spans around 130,000 clones, over 70% being singletons. Germline assignment: CDR1 SQVTM and CDR2 ANQGSEA. The V segment lost 6 bases and the J segment 5 bases; nucleotides outside the gene matches: 6. The CDR3 is 13 residues long. The chain has TRBV29-1 and TRBJ1-1, with TRBD1 matching over 10 bases. This TCR was recovered from a young woman in good health and CMV-seronegative. The sequencing input was PBMCs. Here the CDR3 reads CSVSDRGRTEAFF. The CDR3 bases are TGCAGCGTCTCAGACAGGGGGCGTACTGAAGCTTTCTTT.